This record covers a single T cell receptor (beta chain). Antigen: not known. Next came a second PCR, run for about 6 to 11 cycles, which used a sample-barcoded 5' primer along with a J-beta primer mix. A template-switch adaptor with 12 random nucleotides tagged each cDNA molecule. Every individual sample yielded 2.5 million or more paired-end reads (each containing CDR3). TCRdb analysed the 5' RACE reads with MiXCR anew, one entry per CDR3 protein. The table lists roughly 1.6 million distinct CDR3 sequences, about 31% of them singletons. Germline-derived CDR1 and CDR2 are SGHTA and FQGNSA. J lost 0 bases, V lost 3 bases, and 11 bases had no gene match. The CDR3 has 18 amino acids. The data derive from a study of blood T cells in healthy people across ages. Study-level findings and limits: Diversity estimates from one million T cells were considered underestimates. Both naive CD4+ cell counts and diversity were greater in long-lived donors than in aged donors.

The source material was blood. V usage is TRBV7-2 and J usage is TRBJ2-3; 8 bases line up with TRBD2. This TCR derives from a woman aged 25 to 45 in good health. The CDR3 here is CASSFRLTGGESTDTQYF. The CDR3 DNA sequence: TGTGCCAGCAGCTTTCGTCTAACGGGGGGGGAGAGCACAGATACGCAGTATTTT.